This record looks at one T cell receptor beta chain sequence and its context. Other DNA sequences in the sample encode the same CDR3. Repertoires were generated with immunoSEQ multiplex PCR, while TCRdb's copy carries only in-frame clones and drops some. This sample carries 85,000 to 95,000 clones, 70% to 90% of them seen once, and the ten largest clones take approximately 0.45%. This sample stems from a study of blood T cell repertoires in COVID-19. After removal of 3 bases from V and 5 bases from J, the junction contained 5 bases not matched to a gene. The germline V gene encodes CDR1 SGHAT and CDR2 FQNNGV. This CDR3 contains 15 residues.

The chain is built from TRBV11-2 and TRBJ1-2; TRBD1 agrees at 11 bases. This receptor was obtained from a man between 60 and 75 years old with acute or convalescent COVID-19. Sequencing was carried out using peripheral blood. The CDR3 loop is CASSFGQGARYGYTF. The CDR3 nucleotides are TGTGCCAGCAGCTTCGGACAGGGGGCAAGGTATGGCTACACCTTC.